This TCR beta chain was recorded in a study of radiation and T cells in renal cell carcinoma. Study information: Nephrectomy followed 15 Gy stereotactic body radiation by 4 weeks.

Findings and caveats of the study: Pretreatment tumor biopsies were lacking, so baseline clonotypes are unknown. Top tumor clonotypes rose in blood 2 weeks post-radiation, then contracted.

Time point defined: baseline pretreatment blood. The treatment is: 15 Gy SBRT to primary tumor, nephrectomy 4 weeks later. Blood was sampled at baseline, 2 weeks and 4 weeks after SBRT. The CDR3 runs 11 residues. CDR1 is DFQATT and CDR2 is SNEGSKA in the germline V gene (reference sequence). V dropped 4 bases and J dropped 9 bases, with 7 bases sitting between them. The table came from immunoSEQ multiplex PCR; TCRdb's copy has only in-frame clones and leaves some out. The sample lists over 85,000 clones, about 79% occurring once. About this clone itself: Its antigen is as yet unknown.

This TCR was sampled from a man in his sixties with renal cell carcinoma. The specimen was blood, collected from a patient whose treatment included radiotherapy and nephrectomy. The chain links TRBV20-1 to TRBJ1-6; no definite D call. CDR3 sequence: CSATSSSPLHF. In DNA form, the CDR3 reads TGCAGTGCTACCTCAAGTTCACCCCTCCACTTT.